Below, one T cell receptor beta chain is given with its context. The data stem from a study of blood T cell repertoires in COVID-19. Germline CDR1 MNHEY, CDR2 SVGEGT. The V segment lost 0 bases and the J segment 7 bases; nucleotides outside the gene matches: 7. The CDR3 sequence is 16 residues long. TCRdb's copy holds only in-frame clones and misses some; the assay was immunoSEQ multiplex PCR. Among under 200,000 clones listed, about 85% were seen once. Specimen: PBMCs or T cells enriched from blood (not recorded which). V usage is TRBV6-2 or TRBV6-3 and J usage is TRBJ2-1; 9 bases map to TRBD2. This sequence originates from a woman aged 40 to 49 with acute COVID-19. The CDR3: CASSYSSSGRNNEQFF. CDR3 in DNA: TGTGCCAGCAGTTACTCGTCGAGCGGGAGGAATAATGAGCAGTTCTTC.